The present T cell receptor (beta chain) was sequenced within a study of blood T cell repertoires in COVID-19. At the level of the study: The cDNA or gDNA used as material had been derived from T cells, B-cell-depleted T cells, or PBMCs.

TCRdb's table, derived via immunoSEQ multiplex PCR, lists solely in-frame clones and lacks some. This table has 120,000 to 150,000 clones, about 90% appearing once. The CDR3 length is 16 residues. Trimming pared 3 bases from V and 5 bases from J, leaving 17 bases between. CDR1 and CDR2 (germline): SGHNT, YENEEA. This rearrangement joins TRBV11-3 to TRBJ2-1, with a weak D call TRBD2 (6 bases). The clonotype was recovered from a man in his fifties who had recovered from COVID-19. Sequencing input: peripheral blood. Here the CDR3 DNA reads TGTGCCAGCAGCTTGTCGACGAGCGGGTGGGACAATGAGCAGTTCTTC. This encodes CASSLSTSGWDNEQFF.